This TCR beta chain was obtained from a study of technical replicates of blood from a handful of donors. The protocol was immunoSEQ multiplex PCR, while the TCRdb copy is restricted to in-frame clones and leaves out a portion. Here the sample spans around 100,000 clones, around 96% being singletons. The sample was T cells isolated from PBMCs. The source is a human donor in good health.

Written as DNA, the CDR3 is TGTGCCAGCAGCGTAGGGGGGGAGGGTTACAATGAGCAGTTCTTC. It codes for CASSVGGEGYNEQFF. The rearrangement links TRBV9 to TRBJ2-1; 7 bases match TRBD2. Germline V gene data show CDR1 as SGDLS and CDR2 as YYNGEE. The CDR3 runs to 15 residues. V lost 0 bases and J lost 4; bases outside the gene matches: 4.